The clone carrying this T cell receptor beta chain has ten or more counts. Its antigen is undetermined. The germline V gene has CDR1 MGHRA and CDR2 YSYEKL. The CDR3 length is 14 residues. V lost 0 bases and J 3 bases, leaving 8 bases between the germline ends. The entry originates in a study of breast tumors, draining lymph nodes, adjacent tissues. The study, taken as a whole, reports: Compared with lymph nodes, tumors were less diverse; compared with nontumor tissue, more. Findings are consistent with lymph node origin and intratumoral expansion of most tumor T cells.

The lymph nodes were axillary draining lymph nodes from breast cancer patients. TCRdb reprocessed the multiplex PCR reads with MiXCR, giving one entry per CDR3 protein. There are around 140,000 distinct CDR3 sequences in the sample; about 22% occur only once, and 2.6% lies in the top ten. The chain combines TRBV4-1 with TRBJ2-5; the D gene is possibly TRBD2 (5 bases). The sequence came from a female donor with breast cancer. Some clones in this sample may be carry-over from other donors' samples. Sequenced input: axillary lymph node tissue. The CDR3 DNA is TGCGCCAGCAGCCAAGAGCTGGGAGAAGAGACCCAGTACTTC. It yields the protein CASSQELGEETQYF.